This TCR beta chain stems from a study of cytomegalovirus exposure and HLA in healthy donors. Whole-study findings and limits: Per published reports, the classifier diagnosed cytomegalovirus status with high specificity and sensitivity. Later on, an analysis tied around 17,000 TCR beta sequences to HLA alleles at 0.05 false discovery rate.

A note on this clone: Its target is unknown.

This CDR3 spans 15 amino acids. Germline trimming cut 4 bases from V and 6 bases from J; bases unmatched to any gene: 7. Germline assignment: CDR1 MDHEN and CDR2 SYDVKM. PCR primers comprised 60 Vbeta and 13 Jbeta primers. Clones were read by immunoSEQ multiplex PCR, and TCRdb kept only the in-frame ones, dropping some. The profile shows about 190,000 clones, roughly 75% of them singletons. The TCR comes from a young man in good health and CMV-seropositive. The specimen was PBMCs. This chain joins TRBV28 and TRBJ2-1; TRBD1 agrees at 9 bases. The DNA of the CDR3 is TGTGCCAGCAGTTCCCTCTCGACAGGGGGCAATGAGCAGTTCTTC. This gives the protein CASSSLSTGGNEQFF.